Listed here are 2 T cell receptor beta chains from one sample, sequenced in a study of control samples from healthy donors and cancer patients. Only in-frame clones appear in the TCRdb table, and some are missing; sequencing was by immunoSEQ multiplex PCR. The sample gives about 6,000 clones, around 70% of which show up once; 7.3% is in the top ten. Sequencing was done on a sample of formalin-fixed, paraffin-embedded tissue. These receptors originate from a male donor with melanoma.

The rearrangement uses TRBV12-3 or TRBV12-4 and TRBJ2-1, with D uncertain. Trimming took off 3 bases at V and 9 bases at J, with 6 bases between the two ends. The CDR3 loop spans 11 amino acids. In nucleotides, the CDR3 is TGTGCCAGCAGTTTTGTGAGTGAGCAGTTCTTC. Protein sequence: CASSFVSEQFF.

V usage is TRBV7-6 and J usage is TRBJ1-6; D not resolved. The V end was cut by 5 bases, the J end by 7 bases, with 9 bases between. CDR3 length equals 13 residues. The germline gives CDR1 SGHVS, CDR2 FNYEAQ. This chain's CDR3 is CASSQKMNSPLHF. The CDR3, as DNA: TGTGCCAGCAGCCAAAAAATGAATTCACCCCTCCACTTT. Variable domain in full (rest from reference TRBV7-6 and TRBJ1-6): GAGVSQSPRYKVTKRGQDVALRCDPISGHVSLYWYRQALGQGPEFLTYFNYEAQQDKSGLPNDRFSAERPEGSISTLTIQRTEQRDSAMYRCASSQKMNSPLHFGNGTRLTVT.